The clone carrying this TCR beta chain was observed many times. Antigen specificity is unknown. RNA transcripts were the template, and TCR beta CDR3 regions were amplified from them. The workflow started with a first-round RT-PCR run with HTBI primers and then moved on to a second-round multiplex PCR. TCRdb ran MiXCR on the multiplex PCR reads and lists one entry per CDR3 protein. The repertoire holds over a million distinct CDR3 sequences, with about 40% as singletons. Among the hyperthyroidism patients, all were newly diagnosed, aged 18 to 65, with under 2 months' duration. These data are taken from a study of Graves' ophthalmopathy and Graves' hyperthyroidism. About the research overall: The stable label applied to hyperthyroidism with no ophthalmopathy within 18 months of follow-up.

The CDR3 is made up of 12 amino acids. Trimming removed 5 bases at V and 8 bases at J, with 12 bases between. Study-wide points: Blood was where most expanded thyroid clonotypes above 0.001 frequency also turned up.

This clonotype was sampled from an adult man with Graves' hyperthyroidism. Material for sequencing was peripheral blood or thyroid tissue (not recorded which). This rearrangement joins TRBV12-3 or TRBV12-4 to TRBJ1-1, with a weak D call TRBD1 (5 bases). The CDR3 loop is CASSPLTEEAFF. CDR3 DNA sequence: TGTGCCAGCAGTCCCCTGACAGAAGAAGCTTTCTTT.